Below are 30 T cell receptor beta chains sequenced from a single sample in a study of cytomegalovirus exposure and HLA in healthy donors. The PCR had 60 Vbeta and 13 Jbeta primers. Some clones are missing from TCRdb's copy, which holds only in-frame ones; the method was immunoSEQ multiplex PCR. The sample contains 200,000 to 250,000 clones, roughly 90% of which appear only once. Sequences were obtained from PBMCs. These receptors came from a woman between 18 and 29 years old in good health and CMV-seronegative.

This chain joins TRBV15 and TRBJ1-2; D perhaps matches TRBD1 (5 bases). Germline CDR1 and CDR2: LNHNV and YYDKDF (reference sequence). The CDR3 is 13 amino acids. V was shortened by 2 bases and J by 8 bases, with 12 bases between the two germline ends. The DNA for the CDR3 is TGTGCCACCAGCAGAATCACAGGATCCGGCTACACCTTC. Amino acid sequence: CATSRITGSGYTF.

The CDR3 here is CASSPSGGRTINTEAFF. The CDR3 nucleotides are TGTGCCAGCAGCCCTAGCGGGGGTAGAACAATTAACACTGAAGCTTTCTTT. This chain connects TRBV4-2 to TRBJ1-1; weak D call: TRBD1 (5 bases). Germline V lookup: CDR1 LGHNA, CDR2 YNFKEQ. The V end was cut by 4 bases, the J end by 2 bases, with 20 bases between. There are 17 residues in the CDR3.

The DNA of the CDR3 is TGTGCCAGCGGGGCTACCGGGACTATCCAATCAGATACGCAGTATTTT. Translating it yields CASGATGTIQSDTQYF. The rearrangement links TRBV5-4 to TRBJ2-3; the match to TRBD2 covers 7 bases. The trim removed 7 bases at V and 4 bases at J, leaving 15 bases unmatched. The CDR3 is made up of 16 amino acids. Germline V gives CDR1 SGHNT, CDR2 YYREEE (reference sequence).

This chain links TRBV25-1 with TRBJ1-6; D remains unclear. The CDR3 runs to 14 residues. V was trimmed by 8 bases and J by 6 bases, leaving 14 bases between them. Germline-derived CDR1 and CDR2 are MGHDK and SYGVNS. CDR3 in amino acids: CASSESRFNSPLHF. DNA of the CDR3: TGTGCCAGCTCCGAAAGTAGATTTAATTCACCCCTCCACTTT.

The chain is built from TRBV5-1 and TRBJ2-3, with TRBD2 as a possible D gene (6 bases). V was trimmed by 0 bases and J by 1 base, leaving 15 bases between them. Germline CDR1 and CDR2: SGHRS and YFSETQ. CDR3 length: 17 amino acids. The CDR3: CASSLAQRAMGTDTQYF. As DNA, the CDR3 is TGCGCCAGCAGCTTGGCTCAGCGGGCTATGGGCACAGATACGCAGTATTTT. Variable domain in full (rest from reference TRBV5-1 and TRBJ2-3): KAGVTQTPRYLIKTRGQQVTLSCSPISGHRSVSWYQQTPGQGLQFLFEYFSETQRNKGNFPGRFSGRQFSNSRSEMNVSTLELGDSALYLCASSLAQRAMGTDTQYFGPGTRLTVL.

The chain recombines TRBV5-8 with TRBJ1-1; D gene ambiguous. Germline V gene lookup returns CDR1 SGHTS and CDR2 YDEGEE. This CDR3 is built from 12 residues. The ends were cut back, 2 bases at V and 0 bases at J, with 2 bases in the middle. The chain's CDR3 is CASSFMNTEAFF. In DNA, the CDR3 is TGTGCCAGCAGCTTCATGAACACTGAAGCTTTCTTT.

V is TRBV19 and J is TRBJ1-2; 7 bases are shared with TRBD1. J lost 4 bases, V lost 6 bases, and 11 bases had no gene match. There are 15 residues in the CDR3. CDR1 and CDR2 from the germline V gene are LNHDA and SQIVND (reference sequence). The CDR3 sequence is CASSPWDSDFYGYTF. The DNA for the CDR3 is TGTGCCAGTAGCCCCTGGGACAGCGATTTCTATGGCTACACCTTC.

The chain recombines TRBV7-9 with TRBJ2-3, with a weak D call TRBD2 (6 bases). Germline V CDR1 and CDR2: SEHNR, FQNEAQ (reference sequence). V lost 6 bases to trimming and J lost 5 bases, with 18 bases between them. The CDR3 totals 15 residues. The CDR3 nucleotides read TGTGCCAGCAGAGTTGGAGGGGCGGGCCAAGATACGCAGTATTTT. It encodes CASRVGGAGQDTQYF.

The DNA of the CDR3 is TGTGCCAGCATCGAACCGGGACAGGGTTATTACTCTGAAGCTTTCTTT. Its translation: CASIEPGQGYYSEAFF. The chain links TRBV5-8 to TRBJ1-1; 9 nucleotides match TRBD1. J gave up 6 bases and V 6 bases, and 15 bases lay outside the gene matches. The CDR3 extends over 16 amino acids. Per germline, CDR1 SGHTS and CDR2 YDEGEE.

V gene TRBV6-5 combines with J gene TRBJ2-1; the match to TRBD2 covers 7 bases. The V and J ends lost 5 bases and 5 bases, in that order; junction bases with no gene match: 9. CDR1 MNHEY and CDR2 SVGAGI come from the germline V gene. The CDR3 spans 15 residues. The CDR3, as DNA: TGTGCCAGCAGTCTTCTTTCGGGGGGAAACAATGAGCAGTTCTTC. Protein sequence: CASSLLSGGNNEQFF.

This sequence joins TRBV5-4 and TRBJ2-1, with TRBD2 identical over 10 bases. The germline gives CDR1 SGHNT, CDR2 YYREEE (reference sequence). With 4 bases clipped from V and 0 bases from J, the junction kept 4 bases outside the gene matches. The CDR3 length is 16 residues. CDR3 sequence (DNA): TGTGCCAGCAGCCGATCTAGCGGGAGCTCCTACAATGAGCAGTTCTTC. Protein product: CASSRSSGSSYNEQFF.

This chain connects TRBV9 to TRBJ1-4; TRBD1 aligns across 7 bases. Trimming cost V 0 bases and J 7 bases; bases outside gene matches: 9. Germline CDR1 SGDLS, CDR2 YYNGEE. This CDR3 is built from 16 residues. The CDR3: CASSVGWVRGVEKLFF. The CDR3 coding sequence is TGTGCCAGCAGCGTAGGTTGGGTCAGGGGGGTTGAAAAACTGTTTTTT. The full variable domain, its missing parts supplied by reference TRBV9 and TRBJ1-4, is DSGVTQTPKHLITATGQRVTLRCSPRSGDLSVYWYQQSLDQGLQFLIQYYNGEERAKGNILERFSAQQFPDLHSELNLSSLELGDSALYFCASSVGWVRGVEKLFFGSGTQLSVL.

As concerns this clone: In the same sample, other DNA sequences code for this CDR3. This chain links TRBV7-6 with TRBJ1-1; TRBD1 matches 7 bases. The germline CDR1 and CDR2 sequences are SGHVS and FNYEAQ. V was clipped by 1 base and J by 2 bases; unmatched bases: 1. CDR3 size: 14 residues. Here the CDR3 DNA reads TGTGCCAGCAGCTTAGGGACAGGAAACACTGAAGCTTTCTTT. It codes for CASSLGTGNTEAFF.

The rearrangement uses TRBV5-1 and TRBJ1-3, with D unresolved. Looked up from germline, CDR1 is SGHRS and CDR2 is YFSETQ. Between the trimmed V and J ends, which lost 5 bases and 0 bases, there was a span of 9 bases. The CDR3 has 14 amino acids. The CDR3 loop is CASSGDNSGNTIYF. The CDR3 coding sequence is TGCGCCAGCAGTGGTGACAACTCTGGAAACACCATATATTTT.

The chain is built from TRBV18 and TRBJ2-7; D remains ambiguous. Germline lookup yields CDR1 KGHSH and CDR2 LQKENI. V gave up 4 bases and J gave up 6 bases, with 10 bases separating them. The CDR3 contains 12 residues. CDR3 amino acids: CASSLLRSEQYF. CDR3 coding DNA: TGTGCCAGCTCACTCCTCCGTTCCGAGCAGTACTTC.

The V and J genes are TRBV7-2 and TRBJ2-3, with D hard to call. V gave up 4 bases and J gave up 2 bases, with 13 bases separating them. This CDR3 has 15 residues. The V gene's germline CDR1 is SGHTA and CDR2 FQGNSA. The DNA of the CDR3 is TGTGCCAGCAGCTATCCGCGGCTCACCACAGATACGCAGTATTTT. As protein: CASSYPRLTTDTQYF.

This chain joins TRBV10-1 and TRBJ1-2, with 9 positions matching TRBD1. The germline V gene encodes CDR1 WNHNN and CDR2 SYGVQD (reference sequence). The CDR3 covers 16 residues. The V gene end was trimmed by 8 bases and the J gene end by 0 bases; junction bases not matched to a gene: 10. The CDR3, as DNA: TGCGCCAGCGGTCGGGACAGGGAGTCGACTAACTATGGCTACACCTTC. It specifies CASGRDRESTNYGYTF.

This sequence joins TRBV7-9 and TRBJ2-1; TRBD2 matches 7 bases. Germline V gene sequence: CDR1 SEHNR, CDR2 FQNEAQ (reference sequence). The junction had 5 bases not matched to a gene; V was cut back by 5 bases and J by 7 bases. The CDR3 sequence is 13 residues long. In DNA, the CDR3 is TGTGCCAGCAGCGGGGGGGTTGGGAATGAGCAGTTCTTC. It is translated as CASSGGVGNEQFF.

This chain links TRBV5-6 with TRBJ1-2; D not resolved. Germline assignment: CDR1 SGHDT and CDR2 YYEEEE. Trimming stripped 3 bases from V and 2 bases from J, with 14 bases between. CDR3 length equals 15 residues. In DNA, the CDR3 is TGTGCCAGCAGCTCGCCCACGGAGGGCAACTATGGCTACACCTTC. Encoded protein: CASSSPTEGNYGYTF.

This chain connects TRBV7-7 to TRBJ2-5; tentatively, D is TRBD2 (6 bases). The CDR3 contains 15 residues. The germline V gene has CDR1 SSHAT and CDR2 FNYEAQ (reference sequence). V was trimmed by 2 bases and J by 1 base, leaving 11 bases between them. CDR3 region: CASSLLGGGQETQYF. The DNA of the CDR3 is TGTGCCAGCAGCTTACTGGGGGGTGGCCAAGAGACCCAGTACTTC. Full variable domain (outside the CDR3, taken from reference TRBV7-7 and TRBJ2-5): GAGVSQSPRYKVTKRGQDVTLRCDPISSHATLYWYQQALGQGPEFLTYFNYEAQPDKSGLPSDRFSAERPEGSISTLTIQRTEQRDSAMYRCASSLLGGGQETQYFGPGTRLLVL.

The J gene is TRBJ1-3, the V gene TRBV7-2; D is unresolved. V lost 5 bases and J 0 bases, leaving 5 bases between the germline ends. This CDR3 spans 13 amino acids. Germline loops: CDR1 SGHTA, CDR2 FQGNSA. The CDR3 protein is CASSPVSGNTIYF. The CDR3 DNA sequence: TGTGCCAGCAGCCCGGTCTCTGGAAACACCATATATTTT.

V usage is TRBV11-2 and J usage is TRBJ2-1; 11 bases map to TRBD2. The CDR3 length is 17 residues. Germline V gene sequence: CDR1 SGHAT, CDR2 FQNNGV. The V and J ends lost 1 base and 8 bases, in that order; junction bases with no gene match: 10. This chain's CDR3 is CASSLVMISGRAHEQFF. DNA of the CDR3: TGTGCCAGCAGCTTAGTTATGATTAGCGGGAGGGCCCATGAGCAGTTCTTC.

The J gene is TRBJ2-1, the V gene TRBV5-1; 10 bases line up with TRBD2. With 4 bases clipped from V and 7 bases from J, the junction kept 11 bases outside the gene matches. The length of the CDR3 is 16 residues. The V gene's germline CDR1 is SGHRS and CDR2 YFSETQ. Here the CDR3 reads CASSLASGRLWNEQFF. The CDR3, as DNA: TGCGCCAGCAGCCTCGCTAGCGGGAGACTATGGAATGAGCAGTTCTTC. Full variable domain (remainder filled in from reference TRBV5-1 and TRBJ2-1): KAGVTQTPRYLIKTRGQQVTLSCSPISGHRSVSWYQQTPGQGLQFLFEYFSETQRNKGNFPGRFSGRQFSNSRSEMNVSTLELGDSALYLCASSLASGRLWNEQFFGPGTRLTVL.

This clone was observed a single time. The CDR3 end shows no conserved phenylalanine or tryptophan, and so a read error is likely. It is unclear where the CDR3 begins or ends on the DNA, so no DNA is shown, and the CDR3 is as TCRdb lists it. This chain links TRBV4-1 with TRBJ1-1; the table's D call, TRBD1, has no DNA check behind it. The length of the CDR3 is 13 amino acids, counting both ends. CDR1 MGHRA and CDR2 YSYEKL come from the germline V gene. The CDR3 here is CASSQDRGTQERL.

Comment on this clone: Other DNA sequences in this sample translate to the same CDR3. This chain joins TRBV19 and TRBJ1-4, with unresolved D. The V end was cut by 1 base, the J end by 3 bases, with 6 bases between. This CDR3 is built from 14 residues. Germline lookup yields CDR1 LNHDA and CDR2 SQIVND (reference sequence). CDR3 protein: CASSIASANEKLFF. CDR3 sequence (DNA): TGTGCCAGTAGTATAGCTTCAGCTAATGAAAAACTGTTTTTT.

This clone was counted a few times. Here the CDR3 reads CSTTGIRVDTEAFF. CDR3 DNA: TGCAGCACCACAGGGATTCGGGTGGACACTGAAGCTTTCTTT. The rearrangement links TRBV29-1 to TRBJ1-1; TRBD1 might be the D (6 bases). The V and J ends lost 8 bases and 3 bases respectively, with 19 bases between them. Germline values: CDR1 SQVTM, CDR2 ANQGSEA. This CDR3 region has 14 residues. Full variable domain (missing parts from reference TRBV29-1 and TRBJ1-1): SAVISQKPSRDICQRGTSLTIQCQVDSQVTMMFWYRQQPGQSLTLIATANQGSEATYESGFVIDKFPISRPNLTFSTLTVSNMSPEDSSIYLCSTTGIRVDTEAFFGQGTRLTVV.

Only one count was recorded for this clone. The same CDR3 can be traced to other DNA sequences in this sample. V is TRBV5-4 and J is TRBJ2-3, with D maybe TRBD2 (6 bases). CDR1 is SGHNT, CDR2 YYREEE, per germline (reference sequence). The V end lost 0 bases, the J end lost 1 base, and 6 bases lay between the germline ends. The CDR3 is 14 amino acids. CDR3 amino acids: CASSLAGGTDTQYF. DNA for the CDR3: TGTGCCAGCAGCTTGGCGGGAGGCACAGATACGCAGTATTTT.

The chain is built from TRBV4-2 and TRBJ2-1; 10 nucleotides align to TRBD2. The CDR3 is 19 amino acids. J lost 4 bases, V lost 0 bases, and 12 bases had no gene match. CDR1 and CDR2 (germline): LGHNA, YNFKEQ. As DNA, the CDR3 is TGTGCCAGCAGCCAAGAGAGGGGGCTAGCGGGAGCTCGTTACAATGAGCAGTTCTTC. It is translated as CASSQERGLAGARYNEQFF.

This chain uses TRBV6-5 with TRBJ1-1; weak D call: TRBD1 (5 bases). The CDR3 sequence is 13 residues long. CDR1 MNHEY and CDR2 SVGAGI come from the germline V gene. The V end was cut by 0 bases, the J end by 6 bases, with 8 bases between. The CDR3, as DNA: TGTGCCAGCAGTTACTCGGGGGGACCTGAAGCTTTCTTT. It specifies CASSYSGGPEAFF.

The chain is built from TRBV27 and TRBJ2-7; TRBD2 matches at 12 bases. The length of the CDR3 is 16 residues. Germline-derived CDR1 and CDR2 are MNHEY and SMNVEV (reference sequence). After removal of 1 base from V and 4 bases from J, the junction contained 5 bases not matched to a gene. The CDR3 loop reads CASSLFPSGGVYEQYF. The CDR3, as DNA: TGTGCCAGCAGTTTATTTCCTAGCGGGGGGGTGTACGAGCAGTACTTC.